This TCR beta chain was documented in a study of metastatic and nonmetastatic thyroid tumors. Notes on the study in general: Benign nodules were reported to have significantly lower TCR beta diversity than malignant thyroid tumors, in blood and tumor.

CDR1 and CDR2 (germline): LNHDA, SQIVND (reference sequence). This CDR3 comprises 17 residues. The ends were cut back, 4 bases at V and 0 bases at J, with 13 bases in the middle. This clone was found many times. Its antigen is currently unknown. Nobody among the patients had been given any treatment before thyroid surgery. TCRdb ran MiXCR on the PCR reads. The data contain tens of thousands of clones, 15% of them singletons. This sequence originates from a female donor with papillary thyroid cancer or a benign thyroid nodule (not recorded which). Some clones in this sample may be carry-over from other donors' samples. The sample taken for sequencing was blood. The J gene is TRBJ1-6, the V gene TRBV19, with a weak D call TRBD1 (6 bases). The CDR3 loop reads CASSKNPDSSYNSPLHF. Here the CDR3 DNA reads TGTGCCAGTAGTAAAAACCCGGACAGCTCCTATAATTCACCCCTCCACTTT.